This T cell receptor (beta chain) was identified in a study of T cell repertoires in ileal Crohn's disease. At the level of the study: 35% were active smokers at surgery; median disease duration was about 7.5 years. Surgery for a complication: stricturing in roughly 60%, penetrating in approximately 39%. Study-wide results and limits: All patients with clonality above 26.8% had endoscopic recurrence.

Time point reported: neoterminal ileum biopsy at postoperative endoscopy, about 6 months after surgery. Concerning this clone: Its antigen remains unknown.

Produced via immunoSEQ multiplex PCR; TCRdb's table is partial and in-frame only. The profile shows tens of thousands of clones, roughly nine tenths of them singletons. V lost 4 bases to trimming and J lost 4 bases; unmatched junction nucleotides: 14. CDR3 length equals 18 residues. Germline V CDR1 and CDR2: SGHDT, YYEEEE. This chain connects TRBV5-6 to TRBJ1-1; TRBD1 matches 12 bases. This clonotype originated in an adult with Crohn's disease. Sequenced sample: ileal tissue. CDR3 loop: CASSPPSGTGGLGTEAFF. The CDR3, as DNA: TGTGCCAGCAGCCCTCCGAGCGGGACAGGGGGCCTGGGCACTGAAGCTTTCTTT.